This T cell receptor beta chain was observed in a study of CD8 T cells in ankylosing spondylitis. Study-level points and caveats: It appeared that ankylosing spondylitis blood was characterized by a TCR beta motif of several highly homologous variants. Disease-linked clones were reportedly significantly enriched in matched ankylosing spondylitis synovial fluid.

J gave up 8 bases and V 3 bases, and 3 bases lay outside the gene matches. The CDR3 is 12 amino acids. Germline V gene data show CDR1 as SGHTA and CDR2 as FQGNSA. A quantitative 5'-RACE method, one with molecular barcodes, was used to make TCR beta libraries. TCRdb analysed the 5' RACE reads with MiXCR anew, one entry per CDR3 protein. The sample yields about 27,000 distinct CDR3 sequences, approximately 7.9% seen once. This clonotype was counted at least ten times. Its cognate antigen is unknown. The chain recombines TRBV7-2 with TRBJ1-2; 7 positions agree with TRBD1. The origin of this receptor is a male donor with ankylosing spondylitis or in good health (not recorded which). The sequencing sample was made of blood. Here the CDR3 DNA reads TGTGCCAGCAGCTTCGACAGGGTCGGCTACACCTTC. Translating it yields CASSFDRVGYTF.